These T cell receptor beta chains were read from a single sample in a study of post-analysis software for immune sequencing data. TCRdb passed the PCR reads through MiXCR, listing each CDR3 protein once. This repertoire shows over 700,000 distinct CDR3 sequences, roughly 29% found once; its top ten account for around 0.6%. The sample consisted of blood. Every receptor here comes from a girl aged 10 to 17 with multiple sclerosis. CDR3s include the opening cysteine and the closing phenylalanine or tryptophan. Each record gives: V gene, clone size, J gene, D gene, CDR3 DNA, CDR3 protein. The D gene is left open where the match is weak. Rows may omit the clone size; those that give it use once, few, many or a size class.

>TRBV28|-|TRBJ1-2|TRBD1
TGTGCCAGCAGTTTAGACAGGCAGGGGGCAAATGGCTACACCTTC
CASSLDRQGANGYTF
>TRBV5-1|once|TRBJ1-6|-
TGCGCCAGCAGCTTGGATGGTACGGCTCCCCTCCACTTT
CASSLDGTAPLHF
>TRBV12-3/TRBV12-4|-|TRBJ1-5|-
TGTGCCAGCAGCTGGGGGGGGCGAGGTGGGGGACAGCCCCAGCATTTT
CASSWGGRGGGQPQHF
>TRBV20-1|-|TRBJ2-5|-
TGCAGTGCTAGACAGGGATGGGAGACCCAGTACTTC
CSARQGWETQYF
>TRBV20-1|-|TRBJ2-3|-
TGCAGTGCTAGGATGGGGGAGGCGAGCACGGATACGCAGTATTTT
CSARMGEASTDTQYF
>TRBV24-1|few|TRBJ2-1|-
TGTGCCACCAGTGATTTCTCGGCGGGGGAGCAGTTCTTC
CATSDFSAGEQFF
>TRBV2|-|TRBJ1-5|-
TGTGCCAGCAGTCGCGAATATCGCAATCAGCCCCAGCATTTT
CASSREYRNQPQHF
>TRBV7-2|few|TRBJ2-5|TRBD1
TGTGCCAGCAGCAAAGCCCTGGGGACAGGGGGAGAGACCCAGTACTTC
CASSKALGTGGETQYF
>TRBV12-3/TRBV12-4|-|TRBJ2-1|-
TGTGCCAGCAGTTTAAGTAGGGAAAGAGGGGCCTACAATGAGCAGTTCTTC
CASSLSRERGAYNEQFF
>TRBV5-1|few|TRBJ2-5|-
TGCGCCAGCAGCCAGGGGAGCCATAAAGAGACCCAGTACTTC
CASSQGSHKETQYF
>TRBV3-1|-|TRBJ1-3|TRBD1
TGTGCCAGCAGCTGGGACAGCCAAGGTCGCACCATATATTTT
CASSWDSQGRTIYF
>TRBV20-1|-|TRBJ2-3|-
TGCAGTGCTAGAGATTTTTCGCAGGGACGACTAGCAGATACGCAGTATTTT
CSARDFSQGRLADTQYF
>TRBV2|-|TRBJ1-5|-
TGTGCCAGCAGTCCCCTGGACAGTGCATATAGCAATCAGCCCCAGCATTTT
CASSPLDSAYSNQPQHF
>TRBV9|-|TRBJ2-6|-
TGTGCCAGCAGCCCCCCCACCCGGGCTGGGGCCAACGTCCTGACTTTC
CASSPPTRAGANVLTF
>TRBV20-1|few|TRBJ2-1|-
TGCAGTGCTAGAGACGGCCTAAAAAGTAACGGTGAGCAGTTCTTC
CSARDGLKSNGEQFF
>TRBV5-4|few|TRBJ2-3|-
TGTGCCAGCAGCGCACTTGATCGAGCGAGAGATACGCAGTATTTT
CASSALDRARDTQYF
>TRBV6-6|few|TRBJ2-5|-
TGTGCCAGCAGTTACTATGCGGACGGGCCCGAGACCCAGTACTTC
CASSYYADGPETQYF
>TRBV4-1|-|TRBJ2-7|TRBD2
TGCGCCAGCAGCCTACGGACTAGCTCCGAACCCTACGAGCAGTACTTC
CASSLRTSSEPYEQYF
>TRBV20-1|-|TRBJ2-2|TRBD1
TGCAGTGCTAGAACAGGGGGCAGCACCGGGGAGCTGTTTTTT
CSARTGGSTGELFF
>TRBV12-3/TRBV12-4|-|TRBJ1-6|-
TGTGCCAGCAGTTTTAGGGAGCGGTACTCACCCCTCCACTTT
CASSFRERYSPLHF
>TRBV5-1|-|TRBJ1-1|-
TGCGCCAGCAGCGCAATTGGGGGGCTAACGTACACTGAAGCTTTCTTT
CASSAIGGLTYTEAFF
>TRBV4-2|many|TRBJ2-5|-
TGTGCCAGCAGCCAAGATGCCAGAGCAGAGACCCAGTACTTC
CASSQDARAETQYF
>TRBV28|few|TRBJ2-1|TRBD1
TGTGCCAGCACGCTCCAAACAACGACAGGGGACCCTACCCTTGCTCCCTACAATGAGCAGTTCTTC
CASTLQTTTGDPTLAPYNEQFF
>TRBV20-1|few|TRBJ2-7|-
TGCAGTGCTAGAGATGTCCGGGAGCCCTCCTACGAGCAGTACTTC
CSARDVREPSYEQYF